Here is one T cell receptor beta chain with its context. These data belong to a study of blood T cell repertoires in COVID-19. Method: immunoSEQ multiplex PCR; TCRdb's copy keeps in-frame clones and lacks some. The sample includes 130,000 to 150,000 clones, less than 90% of them seen just once. CDR3 length: 16 amino acids. V lost 6 bases, J lost 8 bases, and 25 bases lay in between. Germline V gives CDR1 MNHEY, CDR2 SVGEGT. The sample comprised peripheral blood. The chain links TRBV6-2 or TRBV6-3 to TRBJ1-2; D perhaps matches TRBD1 (5 bases). This clonotype was obtained from a human donor in a cohort sampled during active COVID-19. The CDR3 loop reads CASSRDSMGSREGYTF. The CDR3 DNA follows: TGTGCCAGCAGCCGAGACAGCATGGGCTCACGTGAGGGCTACACCTTC.